Below, 22 T cell receptor beta chains from the same sample are listed, as sequenced in a study of blood T cell repertoires in COVID-19. Measured with immunoSEQ multiplex PCR; TCRdb has only the in-frame clones, and not every one. The sample comprises about 87,000 clones, 85% to 90% of which are singletons, and roughly 5% rests with the top ten. The sample was peripheral blood. The source is a man aged 35-49 years with acute or convalescent COVID-19.

Only a few counts were recorded for this clone. Other nucleotide sequences in the sample specify the same CDR3. This sequence joins TRBV18 and TRBJ1-1; a possible D gene is TRBD1 (5 bases). V was trimmed by 2 bases and J by 3 bases, leaving 7 bases between them. The CDR3 is 13 residues long. Germline loops: CDR1 KGHSH, CDR2 LQKENI. CDR3 in amino acids: CASSPGGDTEAFF. DNA for the CDR3: TGTGCCAGCTCACCAGGAGGGGACACTGAAGCTTTCTTT. The variable domain in full, with the rest retrieved from reference TRBV18 and TRBJ1-1, is NAGVMQNPRHLVRRRGQEARLRCSPMKGHSHVYWYRQLPEEGLKFMVYLQKENIIDESGMPKERFSAEFPKEGPSILRIQQVVRGDSAAYFCASSPGGDTEAFFGQGTRLTVV.

The gene calls are TRBV10-3 and TRBJ2-5; 12 bases align to TRBD1. V trimming: 3 bases; J trimming: 1 base; junction bases outside the gene matches: 3. Per germline, CDR1 ENHRY and CDR2 SYGVKD. The CDR3 consists of 16 residues. The DNA for the CDR3 is TGTGCCATCAGTGATGTGGGACAGGGGGCCCAAGAGACCCAGTACTTC. Its translation: CAISDVGQGAQETQYF.

This chain connects TRBV25-1 to TRBJ2-7; possibly TRBD1 for D (5 bases). Trimming took off 2 bases at V and 4 bases at J, with 15 bases between the two ends. CDR1 is MGHDK and CDR2 is SYGVNS in the germline V gene. The CDR3 is made up of 15 amino acids. In DNA, the CDR3 is TGTGCCAGCAGTGAAGAAGGGGCAGCTCTTTACGAGCAGTACTTC. Translating gives CASSEEGAALYEQYF.

The chain uses TRBV18 and TRBJ1-2; D perhaps matches TRBD1 (5 bases). The CDR3 consists of 14 residues. Looked up from germline, CDR1 is KGHSH and CDR2 is LQKENI. The ends were cut back, 6 bases at V and 0 bases at J, with 11 bases in the middle. Here the CDR3 DNA reads TGTGCCAGCTCCCGGGGGGATACTAACTATGGCTACACCTTC. It yields the protein CASSRGDTNYGYTF.

The rearrangement joins TRBV30 to TRBJ1-5, with TRBD1 identical over 7 bases. Germline lookup yields CDR1 GTSNPN and CDR2 SVGIG (reference sequence). CDR3 size: 15 residues. The trim removed 0 bases at V and 3 bases at J, leaving 5 bases unmatched. The CDR3: CAWSVGQAPNQPQHF. In DNA form, the CDR3 reads TGTGCCTGGAGTGTTGGACAGGCCCCCAATCAGCCCCAGCATTTT.

The rearrangement links TRBV5-4 to TRBJ1-2; D remains unclear. Between the trimmed V and J ends, which lost 1 base and 0 bases, there was a span of 7 bases. The CDR3 runs to 14 residues. Germline V lookup: CDR1 SGHNT, CDR2 YYREEE (reference sequence). CDR3 region: CASSLPEANYGYTF. CDR3 coding DNA: TGTGCCAGCAGCTTGCCAGAAGCTAACTATGGCTACACCTTC.

The chain combines TRBV4-3 with TRBJ1-5; possibly TRBD1 for D (5 bases). Germline CDR1 reads LGHNA; CDR2 reads YSLEER. The CDR3 has 16 amino acids. The ends were cut back, 0 bases at V and 1 base at J, with 10 bases in the middle. The CDR3 nucleotides are TGCGCCAGCAGCCAAGAACCAGGGATAAGCAATCAGCCCCAGCATTTT. It encodes CASSQEPGISNQPQHF.

The rearrangement links TRBV19 to TRBJ2-1; 9 nucleotides agree with TRBD1. J lost 6 bases, V lost 7 bases, and 7 bases had no gene match. Germline lookup yields CDR1 LNHDA and CDR2 SQIVND (reference sequence). The CDR3 is 14 residues long. CDR3 nucleotide sequence: TGTGCCAGTACAGACAGGGGGAAGGGCAATGAGCAGTTCTTC. Its protein is CASTDRGKGNEQFF. Based on the CDR3 plus reference TRBV19 and TRBJ2-1, the full variable domain is DGGITQSPKYLFRKEGQNVTLSCEQNLNHDAMYWYRQDPGQGLRLIYYSQIVNDFQKGDIAEGYSVSREKKESFPLTVTSAQKNPTAFYLCASTDRGKGNEQFFGPGTRLTVL.

Details on this clone: An end of the junction differs from the germline gene, which may be a read error. The chain employs TRBV11-2 and TRBJ2-7, with TRBD1 matching 7 bases. There are 14 residues in the CDR3. Germline lookup yields CDR1 SGHAT and CDR2 FQNNGV. The CDR3 nucleotides are TGTGCCAGCAGCATAGACAGGGTCTCCTACGAGCAGTACTTC. As protein: CASSIDRVSYEQYF.

V gene TRBV5-1 combines with J gene TRBJ2-3, with D possibly being TRBD2 (6 bases). The germline V gene has CDR1 SGHRS and CDR2 YFSETQ. CDR3 length: 15 amino acids. V lost 0 bases and J 6 bases, leaving 14 bases between the germline ends. CDR3 sequence (DNA): TGCGCCAGCAGCTTGGAAGGGTTGGCGGGGGATACGCAGTATTTT. Translated, it gives CASSLEGLAGDTQYF.

The sample holds a few counts of this clone. The chain recombines TRBV30 with TRBJ2-3; 8 nucleotides align to TRBD2. Germline CDR1 is GTSNPN and CDR2 is SVGIG (reference sequence). The CDR3 runs 14 residues. J lost 8 bases, V lost 0 bases, and 7 bases had no gene match. CDR3 sequence: CAWSVAGRAITQYF. CDR3 bases: TGTGCCTGGAGTGTAGCCGGGAGGGCCATTACGCAGTATTTT.

The chain joins TRBV19 to TRBJ1-4; D call uncertain. The V and J ends lost 4 bases and 10 bases respectively, with 10 bases between them. Looked up from germline, CDR1 is LNHDA and CDR2 is SQIVND (reference sequence). The CDR3 loop spans 12 amino acids. The DNA of the CDR3 is TGTGCCAGTAGTAACAATGAGGGAAAACTGTTTTTT. The encoded protein is CASSNNEGKLFF.

The rearrangement joins TRBV5-8 to TRBJ2-1; a possible D gene is TRBD1 (6 bases). Germline CDR1 reads SGHTS; CDR2 reads YDEGEE. CDR3 length: 16 residues. Between the trimmed V and J ends, which lost 4 bases and 6 bases, there was a span of 20 bases. The DNA for the CDR3 is TGTGCCAGCAGCAGAAGAAACAGGGTTGGGACCAATGAGCAGTTCTTC. Translation: CASSRRNRVGTNEQFF.

V gene TRBV6-6 combines with J gene TRBJ1-5; D is possibly TRBD1 (5 bases). This CDR3 region has 13 residues. V was pared by 5 bases and J by 5 bases, with 10 bases between. Germline V gene lookup returns CDR1 MNHNY and CDR2 SVGAGI (reference sequence). Here the CDR3 DNA reads TGTGCCAGCAGTGCGGGACGGGATCAGCCCCAGCATTTT. This translates into CASSAGRDQPQHF.

The gene calls are TRBV5-1 and TRBJ1-1, with 8 bases identical to TRBD1. CDR1 and CDR2 (germline): SGHRS, YFSETQ. V shed 6 bases, J shed 3 bases, and the junction held 7 bases outside the gene matches. The CDR3 is 14 residues long. CDR3 bases: TGCGCCAGCACCCCGGACAGGGTCTACACTGAAGCTTTCTTT. It is translated as CASTPDRVYTEAFF.

The CDR3 region is CASSLAQVLAGGQETQYF. CDR3 bases: TGTGCCAGCAGCTTAGCCCAAGTGCTAGCGGGGGGGCAAGAGACCCAGTACTTC. The chain couples TRBV7-2 to TRBJ2-5, with 12 bases that match TRBD2. The germline V gene has CDR1 SGHTA and CDR2 FQGNSA. V lost 0 bases and J lost 2; bases outside the gene matches: 7. The CDR3 consists of 18 residues. Drawing the rest from reference TRBV7-2 and TRBJ2-5, the complete variable domain is GAGVSQSPSNKVTEKGKDVELRCDPISGHTALYWYRQSLGQGLEFLIYFQGNSAPDKSGLPSDRFSAERTGGSVSTLTIQRTQQEDSAVYLCASSLAQVLAGGQETQYFGPGTRLLVL.

This chain links TRBV7-9 with TRBJ2-7, with 8 positions matching TRBD2. Germline V gives CDR1 SEHNR, CDR2 FQNEAQ (reference sequence). Trimming at V came to 8 bases and at J to 3 bases, leaving 6 bases not matched to a gene. The CDR3 has 13 amino acids. The CDR3 coding sequence is TGTGCCAGCTCGGGACTAGGTTACTACGAGCAGTACTTC. It codes for CASSGLGYYEQYF.

This chain links TRBV2 with TRBJ1-2; possibly TRBD1 for D (6 bases). V was trimmed by 2 bases and J by 6 bases, leaving 10 bases between them. The CDR3 covers 13 residues. Germline V gene data show CDR1 as SNHLY and CDR2 as FYNNEI. CDR3 protein: CASSETGIHGYTF. DNA for the CDR3: TGTGCCAGCAGTGAAACAGGGATCCATGGCTACACCTTC.

This rearrangement joins TRBV5-5 to TRBJ2-5; TRBD2 matches at 7 bases. The junction had 4 bases not matched to a gene; V was cut back by 0 bases and J by 5 bases. The germline V gene has CDR1 SGHKS and CDR2 YYEKEE (reference sequence). The CDR3 extends over 14 amino acids. The CDR3, as DNA: TGTGCCAGCAGCTTGGGAGCGGGGCACGAGACCCAGTACTTC. Translating gives CASSLGAGHETQYF.

This clone was counted once. This chain connects TRBV30 to TRBJ1-2; TRBD1 aligns across 7 bases. Germline V gene data show CDR1 as GTSNPN and CDR2 as SVGIG (reference sequence). The CDR3 runs 12 residues. The junction had 3 bases not matched to a gene; V was cut back by 4 bases and J by 4 bases. The CDR3 sequence: CAWTGGGYGYTF. For the CDR3, the DNA is TGTGCCTGGACAGGGGGTGGCTATGGCTACACCTTC.

This chain links TRBV7-9 with TRBJ1-4; D is unresolved. CDR3 length: 14 amino acids. V was cut by 3 bases and J by 7 bases, with 12 bases left in between. The germline CDR1 and CDR2 sequences are SEHNR and FQNEAQ (reference sequence). CDR3 nucleotides: TGTGCCAGCAGCTTGTCAGGTCGTGCTGAAAAACTGTTTTTT. Its translation is CASSLSGRAEKLFF.

The chain links TRBV6-5 to TRBJ1-1; TRBD1 aligns across 7 bases. Germline V gene data show CDR1 as MNHEY and CDR2 as SVGAGI. CDR3 length equals 13 residues. Losses at the gene ends were 7 bases for V and 3 bases for J; bases not matched to a gene: 5. CDR3 DNA sequence: TGTGCCAGCACTAAGGGGGCCCACACTGAAGCTTTCTTT. It codes for CASTKGAHTEAFF.